The clone carrying this TCR beta chain was seen more than once but under ten times. These data come from a study of response to subunit inactivated influenza vaccine. TCRdb processed the RT-PCR reads anew with MiXCR; each CDR3 protein has one entry. Seen here are roughly 570,000 distinct CDR3 sequences, 13% observed once, and the top ten hold about an eighth. V lost 5 bases, J lost 11 bases, and 16 bases lay in between. The length of the CDR3 is 12 residues. Germline V gives CDR1 MDHEN, CDR2 SYDVKM. The TCR was taken from a man in his forties or fifties who received an inactivated influenza vaccine. This material consisted of PBMCs from blood, taken roughly 48 days after vaccination. The chain uses TRBV28 and TRBJ2-7; D may be TRBD1 (6 bases). The CDR3 reads CASSAIGAGEYF. In nucleotides, the CDR3 is TGTGCCAGCAGTGCGATAGGGGCAGGGGAGTACTTC.